The 15 T cell receptor beta chains reported below all come from one sample, sequenced in a study of shared clonotypes between healthy human individuals. Profiling relied on immunoSEQ multiplex PCR, and the TCRdb table lists in-frame clones only, not all of them. The repertoire holds roughly 1 million clones, with about 84% as singletons. Source material: memory CD4+ T cells from PBMCs. Subset in this sample: CD45RA-negative fraction. Receptors were obtained from a man between 18 and 35 years old in good health. Some clones in this sample may be carry-over from other donors' samples.

This clone has a handful of counts. This sequence joins TRBV18 and TRBJ1-3, with D unresolved. CDR1 and CDR2 from the germline V gene are KGHSH and LQKENI. V was cut by 2 bases and J by 1 base, with 12 bases left in between. CDR3 length: 16 amino acids. CDR3 in DNA: TGTGCCAGCTCACCAGGCGTAGCAGCTTCTGGAAACACCATATATTTT. As protein: CASSPGVAASGNTIYF.

The sample holds a few counts of this clone. CDR3 DNA sequence: TGTGCCAGCAGCCAAGCGGGGACCGTCAACTATGGCTACACCTTC. It codes for CASSQAGTVNYGYTF. The chain couples TRBV4-2 to TRBJ1-2; D is perhaps TRBD1 (5 bases). CDR1 LGHNA and CDR2 YNFKEQ come from the germline V gene. This CDR3 contains 15 residues. The ends were cut back, 1 base at V and 2 bases at J, with 11 bases in the middle.

The J gene is TRBJ1-1, the V gene TRBV4-2; the D is unclear. The CDR3 loop spans 12 amino acids. Germline CDR1 and CDR2: LGHNA and YNFKEQ. Trimming shortened V by 4 bases and J by 7 bases, and 10 bases separated the two germline ends. In DNA form, the CDR3 reads TGTGCCAGCAGCCTGACCCGAGGTGAAGCTTTCTTT. Residues: CASSLTRGEAFF.

V gene TRBV6-1 combines with J gene TRBJ2-3; D gene uncertain. This CDR3 is built from 13 residues. In germline, CDR1 is MNHNS, CDR2 SASEGT. The V end lost 1 base, the J end lost 0 bases, and 2 bases lay between the germline ends. CDR3 loop: CASSEDSTDTQYF. The CDR3 DNA follows: TGTGCCAGCAGTGAAGATAGCACAGATACGCAGTATTTT.

The chain employs TRBV28 and TRBJ1-5, with D perhaps TRBD1 (5 bases). Trimming took off 3 bases at V and 3 bases at J, with 12 bases between the two ends. This CDR3 is 15 amino acids long. Germline-derived CDR1 and CDR2 are MDHEN and SYDVKM. CDR3 bases: TGTGCCAGCAGTTTCCTGGGGGGGGACAATCAGCCCCAGCATTTT. It specifies CASSFLGGDNQPQHF.

This chain joins TRBV7-9 and TRBJ1-3, with a weak D call TRBD1 (5 bases). The CDR3 is 14 residues long. V was trimmed by 5 bases and J by 10 bases, leaving 18 bases between them. Germline V gives CDR1 SEHNR, CDR2 FQNEAQ (reference sequence). The CDR3 sequence is CASSQLKTGDTIYF. DNA for the CDR3: TGTGCCAGCAGCCAACTCAAAACAGGCGATACCATATATTTT.

The chain employs TRBV19 and TRBJ1-1, with TRBD1 matching 7 bases. CDR1 and CDR2 (germline): LNHDA, SQIVND (reference sequence). The CDR3 runs 14 residues. V was clipped by 5 bases and J by 4 bases; unmatched bases: 7. The CDR3 DNA sequence: TGTGCCAGTAGTGCTCGACAGGGTGGCACTGAAGCTTTCTTT. Encoded protein: CASSARQGGTEAFF.

The chain couples TRBV7-9 to TRBJ1-4; D uncertain. In germline, CDR1 is SEHNR, CDR2 FQNEAQ (reference sequence). CDR3 length equals 13 residues. The ends were cut back, 2 bases at V and 7 bases at J, with 8 bases in the middle. CDR3 DNA sequence: TGTGCCAGCAGCTTAACCCTCCCTGAAAAACTGTTTTTT. It codes for CASSLTLPEKLFF. Full variable domain (missing parts from reference TRBV7-9 and TRBJ1-4): DTGVSQNPRHKITKRGQNVTFRCDPISEHNRLYWYRQTLGQGPEFLTYFQNEAQLEKSRLLSDRFSAERPKGSFSTLEIQRTEQGDSAMYLCASSLTLPEKLFFGSGTQLSVL.

V and J are TRBV28 and TRBJ2-7, with TRBD2 matching over 7 bases. The CDR3 is 15 amino acids. V lost 7 bases and J lost 0; bases outside the gene matches: 9. The germline gives CDR1 MDHEN, CDR2 SYDVKM. DNA of the CDR3: TGTGCCAGCACCCGGGAGCGGGGCAGCTCCTACGAGCAGTACTTC. As protein: CASTRERGSSYEQYF.

The CDR3 nucleotides are TGTGCCAGCAGCTTCCAGCCAGATACGCAGTATTTT. Its translation: CASSFQPDTQYF. V usage is TRBV7-9 and J usage is TRBJ2-3; D is ambiguous. The CDR3 covers 12 residues. The germline V and J ends were trimmed by 3 bases and 4 bases, with 5 bases remaining between them. The germline V gene has CDR1 SEHNR and CDR2 FQNEAQ (reference sequence).

This sequence joins TRBV5-1 and TRBJ1-4; the D gene is possibly TRBD1 (5 bases). V dropped 2 bases and J dropped 7 bases, with 12 bases sitting between them. Germline loops: CDR1 SGHRS, CDR2 YFSETQ. CDR3 length equals 14 residues. CDR3 residues: CASSLEGGGEKLFF. In DNA, the CDR3 is TGCGCCAGCAGCTTAGAGGGTGGGGGTGAAAAACTGTTTTTT. The full variable domain, rest sourced from reference TRBV5-1 and TRBJ1-4, is KAGVTQTPRYLIKTRGQQVTLSCSPISGHRSVSWYQQTPGQGLQFLFEYFSETQRNKGNFPGRFSGRQFSNSRSEMNVSTLELGDSALYLCASSLEGGGEKLFFGSGTQLSVL.

This clone was counted a single time. The chain combines TRBV5-6 with TRBJ1-2, with 9 bases lining up with TRBD1. This CDR3 region has 14 residues. The junction had 2 bases not matched to a gene; V was cut back by 0 bases and J by 5 bases. Germline CDR1 SGHDT, CDR2 YYEEEE. CDR3 in DNA: TGTGCCAGCAGCTTGGTAGACAGGGGGTATGGCTACACCTTC. It is translated as CASSLVDRGYGYTF.

The gene calls are TRBV5-4 and TRBJ2-5; 8 bases map to TRBD2. The end of the DNA fits TRBJ2-7 better, so the J call may be wrong. CDR3 length equals 13 residues. Germline values: CDR1 SGHNT, CDR2 YYREEE (reference sequence). CDR3 protein: CASSLAGVYEQYF. The CDR3 DNA is TGTGCCAGCAGCTTAGCGGGAGTCTACGAGCAGTACTTC.

V is TRBV5-8 and J is TRBJ2-3, with D unresolved. Trimming took 2 bases from V and 0 from J, leaving 10 bases between them. The germline V gene has CDR1 SGHTS and CDR2 YDEGEE. The CDR3 totals 15 residues. CDR3: CASSFGAVSTDTQYF. The CDR3 nucleotides read TGTGCCAGCAGCTTTGGCGCAGTGAGCACAGATACGCAGTATTTT.

V gene TRBV30 combines with J gene TRBJ2-7; tentative D call: TRBD2 (5 bases). Trimming took off 0 bases at V and 12 bases at J, with 18 bases between the two ends. The CDR3 spans 13 residues. CDR1 is GTSNPN and CDR2 is SVGIG in the germline V gene (reference sequence). The chain's CDR3 is CAWSVSRTGSPYF. The CDR3 DNA sequence: TGTGCCTGGAGTGTATCTCGCACGGGGAGTCCGTACTTC.